This TCR beta chain was profiled in a study of T cells in narcolepsy. Comment on this clone: As yet, its antigen is unknown.

Findings of the study overall: Comparing one patient's CSF and blood CD4+ clonotypes highlighted HCRT- and TRIB2-specific autoreactive clonotypes. Blood of same and different patients, but not healthy controls, reportedly held recurring autoreactive clonotypes.

Profiled with immunoSEQ multiplex PCR; TCRdb holds only in-frame clones, not every one. The sample records about 25,000 clones, roughly 81% being singletons. The length of the CDR3 is 16 residues. V gave up 4 bases and J gave up 1 base; unmatched junction bases: 7. The germline gives CDR1 LNHDA, CDR2 SQIVND (reference sequence). The clonotype comes from a human donor with narcolepsy. This chain uses TRBV19 with TRBJ2-1; TRBD2 matches 7 bases. The sample consisted of CD45RA- memory CD4+ T cells from PBMCs. DNA of the CDR3: TGTGCCAGTAGTACCTCCCTCGGGAGGTCCTACAATGAGCAGTTCTTC. This gives the protein CASSTSLGRSYNEQFF.